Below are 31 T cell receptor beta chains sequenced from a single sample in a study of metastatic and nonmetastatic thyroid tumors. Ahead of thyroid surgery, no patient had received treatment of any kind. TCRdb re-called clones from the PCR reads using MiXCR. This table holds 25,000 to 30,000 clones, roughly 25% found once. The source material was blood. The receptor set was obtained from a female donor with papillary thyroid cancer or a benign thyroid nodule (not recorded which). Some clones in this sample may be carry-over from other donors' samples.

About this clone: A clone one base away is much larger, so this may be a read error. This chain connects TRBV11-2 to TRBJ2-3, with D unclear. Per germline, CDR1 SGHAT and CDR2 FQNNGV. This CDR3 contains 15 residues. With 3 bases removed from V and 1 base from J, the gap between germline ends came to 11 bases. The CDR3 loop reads CASSFGLRGTDTQYF. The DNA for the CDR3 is TGTGCCAGCAGCTTCGGCCTCCGTGGCACAGATACGCAGTATTTT.

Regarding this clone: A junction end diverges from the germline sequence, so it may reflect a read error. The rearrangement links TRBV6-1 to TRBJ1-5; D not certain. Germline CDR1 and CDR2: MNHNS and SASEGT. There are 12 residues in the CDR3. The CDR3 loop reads CASSDGYQPKNF. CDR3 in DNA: TGTGCCAGCAGTGATGGATACCAGCCCAAGAATTTT.

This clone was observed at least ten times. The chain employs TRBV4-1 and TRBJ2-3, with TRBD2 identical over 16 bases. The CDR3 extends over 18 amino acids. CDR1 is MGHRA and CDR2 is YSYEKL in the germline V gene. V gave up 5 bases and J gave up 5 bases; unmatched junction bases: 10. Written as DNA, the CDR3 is TGCGCCAGCAGCGCCCCGGGACTAGCGGGAGGGGCGAAAGATACGCAGTATTTT. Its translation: CASSAPGLAGGAKDTQYF.

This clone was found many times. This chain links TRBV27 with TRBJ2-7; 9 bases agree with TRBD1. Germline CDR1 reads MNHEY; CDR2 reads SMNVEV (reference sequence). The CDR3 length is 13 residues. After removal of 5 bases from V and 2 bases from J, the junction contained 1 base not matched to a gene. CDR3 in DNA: TGTGCCAGCAGTCGGGACAGGGCCTACGAGCAGTACTTC. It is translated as CASSRDRAYEQYF.

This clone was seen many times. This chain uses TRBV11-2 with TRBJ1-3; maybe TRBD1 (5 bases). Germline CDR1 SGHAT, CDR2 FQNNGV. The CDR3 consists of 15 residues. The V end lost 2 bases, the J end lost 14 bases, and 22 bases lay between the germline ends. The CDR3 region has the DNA TGTGCCAGCAGCTTAACTCTGGACAATCCCAGAGCGGTATATTTT. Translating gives CASSLTLDNPRAVYF.

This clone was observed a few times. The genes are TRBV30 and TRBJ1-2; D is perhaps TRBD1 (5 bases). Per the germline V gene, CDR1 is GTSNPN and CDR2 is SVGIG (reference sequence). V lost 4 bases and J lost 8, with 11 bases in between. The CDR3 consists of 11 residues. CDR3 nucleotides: TGTGCCTGGAAAACAGGAGGAGGCTACACCTTC. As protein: CAWKTGGGYTF.

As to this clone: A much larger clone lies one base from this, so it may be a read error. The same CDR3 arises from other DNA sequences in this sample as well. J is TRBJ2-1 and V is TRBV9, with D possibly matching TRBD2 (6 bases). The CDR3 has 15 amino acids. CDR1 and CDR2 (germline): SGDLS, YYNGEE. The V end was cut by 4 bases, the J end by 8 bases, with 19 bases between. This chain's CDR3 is CASSSSGTRDDEQFF. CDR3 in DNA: TGTGCCAGCAGCTCCTCCGGGACTCGGGACGATGAGCAGTTCTTC.

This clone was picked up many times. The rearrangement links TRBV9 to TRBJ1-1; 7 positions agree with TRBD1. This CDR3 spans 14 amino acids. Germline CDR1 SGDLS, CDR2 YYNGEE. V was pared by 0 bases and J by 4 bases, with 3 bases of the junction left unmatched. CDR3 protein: CASSVAYRGTEAFF. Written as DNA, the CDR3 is TGTGCCAGCAGCGTAGCCTACAGGGGCACTGAAGCTTTCTTT. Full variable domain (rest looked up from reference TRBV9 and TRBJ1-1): DSGVTQTPKHLITATGQRVTLRCSPRSGDLSVYWYQQSLDQGLQFLIQYYNGEERAKGNILERFSAQQFPDLHSELNLSSLELGDSALYFCASSVAYRGTEAFFGQGTRLTVV.

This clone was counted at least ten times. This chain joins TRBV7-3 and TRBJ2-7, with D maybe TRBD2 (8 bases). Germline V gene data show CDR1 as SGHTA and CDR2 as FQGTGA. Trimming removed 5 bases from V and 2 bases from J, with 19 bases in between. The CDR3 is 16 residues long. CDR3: CASSPGGLAGTYEQYF. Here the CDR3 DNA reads TGTGCCAGCAGCCCAGGGGGGCTAGCGGGCACCTACGAGCAGTACTTC. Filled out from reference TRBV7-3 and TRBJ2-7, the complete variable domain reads GAGVSQTPSNKVTEKGKYVELRCDPISGHTALYWYRQSLGQGPEFLIYFQGTGAADDSGLPNDRFFAVRPEGSVSTLKIQRTERGDSAVYLCASSPGGLAGTYEQYFGPGTRLTVT.

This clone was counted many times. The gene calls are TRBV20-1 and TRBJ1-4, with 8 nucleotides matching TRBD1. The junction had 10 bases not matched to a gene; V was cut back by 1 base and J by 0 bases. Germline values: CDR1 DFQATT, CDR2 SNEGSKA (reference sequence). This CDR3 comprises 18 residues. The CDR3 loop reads CSARAPSGGGPTNEKLFF. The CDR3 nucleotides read TGCAGTGCTAGAGCCCCGTCAGGGGGCGGTCCAACTAATGAAAAACTGTTTTTT.

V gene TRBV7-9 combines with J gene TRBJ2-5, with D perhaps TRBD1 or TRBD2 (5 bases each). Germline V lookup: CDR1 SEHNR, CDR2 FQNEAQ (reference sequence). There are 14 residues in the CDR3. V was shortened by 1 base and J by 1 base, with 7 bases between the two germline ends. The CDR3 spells CASSLGGAQETQYF. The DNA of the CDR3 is TGTGCCAGCAGCTTAGGAGGGGCCCAAGAGACCCAGTACTTC.

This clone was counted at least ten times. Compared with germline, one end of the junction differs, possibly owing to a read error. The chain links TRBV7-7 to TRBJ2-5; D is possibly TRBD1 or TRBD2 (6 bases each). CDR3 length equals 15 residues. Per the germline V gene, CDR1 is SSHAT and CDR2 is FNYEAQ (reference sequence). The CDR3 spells CASSFGRGRRETQYF. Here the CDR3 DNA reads TGTGCTAGCAGCTTTGGTCGGGGGCGTCGAGAGACCCAGTACTTC.

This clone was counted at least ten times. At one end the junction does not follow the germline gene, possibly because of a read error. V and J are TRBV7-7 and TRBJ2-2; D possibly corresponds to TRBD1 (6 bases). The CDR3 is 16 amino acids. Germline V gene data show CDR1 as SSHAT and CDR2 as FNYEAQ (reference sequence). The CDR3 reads CASSWGQGRNTGELFF. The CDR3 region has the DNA TGTGCTAGCAGCTGGGGGCAGGGGCGTAACACCGGGGAGCTGTTTTTT.

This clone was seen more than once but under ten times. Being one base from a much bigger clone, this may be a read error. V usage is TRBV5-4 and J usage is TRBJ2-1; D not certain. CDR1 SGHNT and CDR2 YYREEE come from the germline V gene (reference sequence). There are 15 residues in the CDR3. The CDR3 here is CVSSLAVGQNNEQFF. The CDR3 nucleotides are TGTGTCAGCAGCTTGGCCGTAGGTCAGAACAATGAGCAGTTCTTC.

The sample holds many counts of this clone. This chain's CDR3 is CSASLAGMGNQPQHF. The CDR3, as DNA: TGCAGTGCTAGTTTAGCCGGGATGGGCAATCAGCCCCAGCATTTT. This chain connects TRBV20-1 to TRBJ1-5; D is uncertain. Germline V gene lookup returns CDR1 DFQATT and CDR2 SNEGSKA (reference sequence). This CDR3 has 15 amino acids. Trimming took off 3 bases at V and 2 bases at J, with 14 bases between the two ends.

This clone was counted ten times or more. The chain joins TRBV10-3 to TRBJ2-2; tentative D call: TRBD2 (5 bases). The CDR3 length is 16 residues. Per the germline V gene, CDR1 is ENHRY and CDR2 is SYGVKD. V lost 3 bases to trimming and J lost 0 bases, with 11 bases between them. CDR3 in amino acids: CAISEGSGTNTGELFF. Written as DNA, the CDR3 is TGTGCCATCAGTGAAGGGAGCGGTACGAACACCGGGGAGCTGTTTTTT.

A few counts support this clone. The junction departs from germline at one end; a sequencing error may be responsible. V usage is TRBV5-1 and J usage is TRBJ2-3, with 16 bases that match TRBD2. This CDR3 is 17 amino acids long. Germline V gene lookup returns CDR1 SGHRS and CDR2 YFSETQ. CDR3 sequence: CSSSVGLAGGVADTQYF. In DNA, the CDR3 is TGCTCCAGCAGCGTGGGACTAGCGGGAGGGGTAGCAGATACGCAGTATTTT.

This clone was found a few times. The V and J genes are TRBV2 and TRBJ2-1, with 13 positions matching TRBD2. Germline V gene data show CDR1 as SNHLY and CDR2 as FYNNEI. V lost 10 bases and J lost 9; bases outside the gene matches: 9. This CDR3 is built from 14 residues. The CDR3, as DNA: TGTGCCATAGGACTAGCGGGAGACATAAGTGAGCAGTTCTTC. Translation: CAIGLAGDISEQFF. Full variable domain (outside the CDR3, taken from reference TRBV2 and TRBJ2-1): EPEVTQTPSHQVTQMGQEVILRCVPISNHLYFYWYRQILGQKVEFLVSFYNNEISEKSEIFDDQFSVERPDGSNFTLKIRSTKLEDSAMYFCAIGLAGDISEQFFGPGTRLTVL.

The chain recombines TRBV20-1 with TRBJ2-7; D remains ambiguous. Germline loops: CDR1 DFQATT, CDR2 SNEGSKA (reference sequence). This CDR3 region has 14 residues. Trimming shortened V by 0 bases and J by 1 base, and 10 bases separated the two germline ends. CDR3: CSARDMGSSYEQYF. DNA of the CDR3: TGCAGTGCTAGAGATATGGGATCTTCCTACGAGCAGTACTTC.

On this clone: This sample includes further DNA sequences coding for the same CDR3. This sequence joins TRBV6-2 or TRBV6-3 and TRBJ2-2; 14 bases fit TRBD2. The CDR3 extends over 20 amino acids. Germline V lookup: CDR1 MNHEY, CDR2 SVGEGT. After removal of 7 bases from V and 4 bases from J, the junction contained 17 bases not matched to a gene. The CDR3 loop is CASTRGARGLAGVSTGELFF. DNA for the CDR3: TGTGCCAGCACTCGGGGCGCTAGGGGACTAGCGGGAGTGTCCACCGGGGAGCTGTTTTTT.

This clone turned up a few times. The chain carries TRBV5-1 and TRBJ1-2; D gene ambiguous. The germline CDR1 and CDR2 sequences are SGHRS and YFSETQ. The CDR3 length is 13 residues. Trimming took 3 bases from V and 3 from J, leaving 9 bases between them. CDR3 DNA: TGCGCCAGCAGCTCCCAGGATTACTATGGCTACACCTTC. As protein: CASSSQDYYGYTF.

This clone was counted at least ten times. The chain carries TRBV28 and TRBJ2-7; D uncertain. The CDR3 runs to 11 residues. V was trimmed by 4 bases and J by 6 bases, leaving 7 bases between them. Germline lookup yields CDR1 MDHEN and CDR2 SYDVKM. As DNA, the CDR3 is TGTGCCAGCAGTTCTCTCCGCGAGCAGTACTTC. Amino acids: CASSSLREQYF.

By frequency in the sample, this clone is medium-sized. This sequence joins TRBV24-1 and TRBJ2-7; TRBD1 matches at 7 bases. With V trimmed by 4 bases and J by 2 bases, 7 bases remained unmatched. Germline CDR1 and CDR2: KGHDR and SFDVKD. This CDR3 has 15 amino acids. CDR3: CATSDSRQGPYEQYF. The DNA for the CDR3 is TGTGCCACCAGTGACTCTAGACAGGGCCCCTACGAGCAGTACTTC.

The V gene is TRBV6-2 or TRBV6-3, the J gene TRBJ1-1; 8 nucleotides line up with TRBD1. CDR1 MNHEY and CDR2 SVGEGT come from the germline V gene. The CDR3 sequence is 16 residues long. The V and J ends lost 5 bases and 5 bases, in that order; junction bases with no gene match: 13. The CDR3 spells CASSTDRGRGRTEAFF. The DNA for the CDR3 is TGTGCCAGCAGTACAGACAGGGGTCGGGGGAGAACTGAAGCTTTCTTT.

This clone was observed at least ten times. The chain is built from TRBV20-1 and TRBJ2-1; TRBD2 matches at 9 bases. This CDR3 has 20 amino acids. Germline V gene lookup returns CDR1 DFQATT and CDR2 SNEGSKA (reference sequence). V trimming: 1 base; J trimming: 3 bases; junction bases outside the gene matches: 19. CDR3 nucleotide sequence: TGCAGTGCTAGAGTTTTTGGGGTAGCGGGAGAAGGGGGTGGCTACAATGAGCAGTTCTTC. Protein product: CSARVFGVAGEGGGYNEQFF.

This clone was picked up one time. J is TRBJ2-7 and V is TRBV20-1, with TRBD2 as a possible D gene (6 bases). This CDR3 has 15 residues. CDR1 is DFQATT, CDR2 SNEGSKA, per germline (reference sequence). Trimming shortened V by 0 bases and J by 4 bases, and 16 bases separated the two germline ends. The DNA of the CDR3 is TGCAGTGCTAGAGATCAAACGGGGGTTGATTACGAGCAGTACTTC. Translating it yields CSARDQTGVDYEQYF.

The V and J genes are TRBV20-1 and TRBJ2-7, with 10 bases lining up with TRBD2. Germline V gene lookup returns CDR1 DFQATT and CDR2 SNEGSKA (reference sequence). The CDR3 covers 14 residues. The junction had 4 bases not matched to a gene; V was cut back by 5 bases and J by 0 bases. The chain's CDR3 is CSAPLAGDSYEQYF. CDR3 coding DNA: TGCAGTGCTCCTCTAGCGGGAGACTCCTACGAGCAGTACTTC.

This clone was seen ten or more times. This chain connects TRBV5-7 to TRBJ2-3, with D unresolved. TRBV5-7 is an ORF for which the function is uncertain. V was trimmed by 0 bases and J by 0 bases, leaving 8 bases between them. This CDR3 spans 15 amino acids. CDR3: CASSLGRASTDTQYF. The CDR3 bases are TGTGCCAGCAGCTTGGGTAGAGCTAGCACAGATACGCAGTATTTT.

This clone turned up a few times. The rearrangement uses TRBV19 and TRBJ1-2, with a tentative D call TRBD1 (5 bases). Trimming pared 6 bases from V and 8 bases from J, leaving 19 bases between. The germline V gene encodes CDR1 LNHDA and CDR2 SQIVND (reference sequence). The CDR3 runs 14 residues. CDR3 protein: CASSEIQGRGGYTF. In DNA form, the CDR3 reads TGTGCCAGTAGCGAAATTCAGGGAAGAGGAGGCTACACCTTC.

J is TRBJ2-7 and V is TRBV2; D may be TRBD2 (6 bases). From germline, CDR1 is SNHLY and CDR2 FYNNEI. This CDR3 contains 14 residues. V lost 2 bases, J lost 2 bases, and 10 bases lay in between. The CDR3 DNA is TGTGCCAGCAGTGAACGGCGGGGACCCTACGAGCAGTACTTC. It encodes CASSERRGPYEQYF.

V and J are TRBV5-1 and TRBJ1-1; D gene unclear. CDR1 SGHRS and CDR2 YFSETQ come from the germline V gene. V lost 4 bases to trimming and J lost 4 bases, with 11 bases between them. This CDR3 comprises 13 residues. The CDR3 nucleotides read TGCGCCAGCAGCGGAGCCCCCTCCACTGAAGCTTTCTTT. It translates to CASSGAPSTEAFF. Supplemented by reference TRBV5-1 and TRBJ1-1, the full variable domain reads KAGVTQTPRYLIKTRGQQVTLSCSPISGHRSVSWYQQTPGQGLQFLFEYFSETQRNKGNFPGRFSGRQFSNSRSEMNVSTLELGDSALYLCASSGAPSTEAFFGQGTRLTVV.